The 4 T cell receptor beta chains presented below share a single source sample, sequenced in a study of T cell changes during pregnancy in multiple sclerosis. Sequencing was performed with immunoSEQ multiplex PCR; in TCRdb, only in-frame clones are kept and a portion is missing. The data hold about 57,000 clones, with approximately 90% observed a single time. Here the sequenced sample was CD4+ T cells from peripheral blood mononuclear cells, taken in the third trimester of pregnancy. The receptor set was obtained from a female donor with multiple sclerosis, enrolled in a pregnancy study.

The chain recombines TRBV29-1 with TRBJ1-2; TRBD1 matches at 7 bases. V shed 6 bases and J 2 bases; nucleotides not matched to a gene: 3. Germline loops: CDR1 SQVTM, CDR2 ANQGSEA. CDR3 size: 12 residues. CDR3 loop: CSVPTGNYGYTF. The DNA for the CDR3 is TGCAGCGTCCCGACAGGGAACTATGGCTACACCTTC.

A few counts support this clone. V usage is TRBV6-4 and J usage is TRBJ1-3, with a tentative D call TRBD1 (5 bases). This CDR3 region has 13 residues. The V gene lost 6 bases and the J gene lost 4 bases, with 10 bases spanning the gap. The germline V gene encodes CDR1 MRHNA and CDR2 SNTAGT. CDR3 DNA sequence: TGTGCCAGCAGGGGGCTGAAGGGAAACACCATATATTTT. Protein product: CASRGLKGNTIYF.

The chain carries TRBV5-8 and TRBJ1-5; no clear D gene. CDR3 length: 15 residues. Germline CDR1 reads SGHTS; CDR2 reads YDEGEE. V was clipped by 4 bases and J by 1 base, with 12 bases between them. The CDR3: CASSPRPGSNQPQHF. The CDR3 nucleotides are TGTGCCAGCAGCCCTCGCCCGGGAAGCAATCAGCCCCAGCATTTT.

The chain combines TRBV30 with TRBJ2-7, with TRBD1 as a possible D gene (5 bases). The CDR3 length is 14 residues. Trimming removed 6 bases at V and 2 bases at J, with 17 bases between. Germline V gene lookup returns CDR1 GTSNPN and CDR2 SVGIG (reference sequence). The CDR3 here is CACSVSGYPYEQYF. The CDR3 DNA follows: TGTGCCTGCAGCGTATCAGGGTACCCCTACGAGCAGTACTTC.